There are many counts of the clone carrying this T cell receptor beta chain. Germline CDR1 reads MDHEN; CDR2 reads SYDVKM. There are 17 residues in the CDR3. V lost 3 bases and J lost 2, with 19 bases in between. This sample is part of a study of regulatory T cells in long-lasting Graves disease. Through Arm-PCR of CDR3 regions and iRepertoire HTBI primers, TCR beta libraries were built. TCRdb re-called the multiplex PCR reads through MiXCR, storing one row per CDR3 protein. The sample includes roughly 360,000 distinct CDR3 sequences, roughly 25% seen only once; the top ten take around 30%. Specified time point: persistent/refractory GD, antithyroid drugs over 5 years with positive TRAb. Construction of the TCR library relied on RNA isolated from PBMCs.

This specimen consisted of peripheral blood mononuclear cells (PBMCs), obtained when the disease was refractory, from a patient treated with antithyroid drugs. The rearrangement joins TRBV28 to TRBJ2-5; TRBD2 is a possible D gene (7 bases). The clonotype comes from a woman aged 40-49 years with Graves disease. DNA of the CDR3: TGTGCCAGCAGTTTCTCCCTACTTAGGGGGGGGCAAGAGACCCAGTACTTC. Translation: CASSFSLLRGGQETQYF.